In this sample, the clone carrying this T cell receptor beta chain turned up once. What it binds is not known. This sequence may be a read error, since a much larger clone differs from it by one base. This sample stems from a study of breast tumors, draining lymph nodes, adjacent tissues. General observations from the study: Data fit most tumor T cells coming from lymph node, expanding in tumor. Luminal-like breast cancer showed significantly higher tumor–nontumor repertoire similarity than basal-like. The lymph node origin of tumor T cells was framed as consistent with a hypothesis, not demonstrated. Tumors had less TCR diversity than lymph nodes, more than nontumor tissue.

TCRdb analysed the multiplex PCR reads with MiXCR anew, one entry per CDR3 protein. The sample lists approximately 180,000 distinct CDR3 sequences, 30% to 40% occurring once. Samples came from axillary lymph nodes draining the breast cancer. The sequence derives from a female donor with breast cancer. Some clones in this sample may be carry-over from other donors' samples. Sequenced material: axillary lymph node tissue.

In DNA form, the CDR3 reads TGTGTCAGCAGCCTACTAGCGGGAGGGAATGAGCAGTTCTTC. This translates into CVSSLLAGGNEQFF. The chain carries TRBV6-5 and TRBJ2-1; 13 nucleotides agree with TRBD2. This CDR3 comprises 14 residues. Germline assignment: CDR1 MNHEY and CDR2 SVGAGI.